The rows below give T cell receptor beta chains drawn from one sample of a study of blood T cell repertoires in COVID-19. Profiling relied on immunoSEQ multiplex PCR, and the TCRdb table lists in-frame clones only, not all of them. The repertoire has a few hundred thousand clones, roughly 89% of them found once; the top ten carry under 0.95%. Input material: peripheral blood. These receptors were taken from a young man with acute or convalescent COVID-19. The CDR3 runs from the conserved cysteine through the conserved F or W. Each record gives: CDR3 protein, CDR3 DNA, clone size, J gene, V gene, D gene. A D gene is named only where the DNA matches it firmly. Expanded clones get a size class; other rows say once, few or many, or leave the size out.

CASSARGTGSPLHF TGTGCCAGCAGCGCACGCGGGACTGGTTCACCCCTCCACTTT few TRBJ1-6 TRBV11-2 NA
CASSLPRGSGDNEQFF TGTGCCAGCAGTTTGCCCCGGGGGAGCGGTGACAATGAGCAGTTCTTC NA TRBJ2-1 TRBV28 NA
CASSASGGNTIYF TGTGCCAGCAGCGCGTCAGGTGGAAACACCATATATTTT NA TRBJ1-3 TRBV7-8 NA
CASSLAAGELFF TGCGCCAGCAGCTTGGCCGCCGGGGAGCTGTTTTTT NA TRBJ2-2 TRBV5-1 NA
CASSMWTGGTEAFF TGTGCCAGTAGTATGTGGACAGGGGGAACTGAAGCTTTCTTT NA TRBJ1-1 TRBV19 TRBD1
CASSQPTGSSNQPQHF TGTGCCAGCAGCCAACCGACAGGGAGTAGCAATCAGCCCCAGCATTTT NA TRBJ1-5 TRBV7-2 TRBD1
CASSYGRAGMNTEAFF TGTGCCAGCAGTTACGGGCGGGCTGGAATGAACACTGAAGCTTTCTTT once TRBJ1-1 TRBV6-5 NA
CATSRGGRAPNGELFF TGTGCCACCAGCAGAGGCGGGAGGGCTCCTAACGGGGAGCTGTTTTTT NA TRBJ2-2 TRBV15 TRBD2
CASSQLAGGPDTQYF TGTGCCAGCAGCCAACTAGCGGGGGGGCCGGATACGCAGTATTTT NA TRBJ2-3 TRBV5-4 TRBD2
CASSAQPGGLNTQYF TGTGCCAGCAGTGCTCAACCCGGGGGATTGAATACGCAGTATTTT NA TRBJ2-3 TRBV2 NA
CSASRLVYEQYF TGCAGTGCTAGTCGTCTAGTCTACGAGCAGTACTTC NA TRBJ2-7 TRBV20-1 NA
CASSPGDRGPYEQYF TGTGCCAGCAGCCCCGGGGACAGGGGGCCCTACGAGCAGTACTTC NA TRBJ2-7 TRBV7-9 TRBD1
CASTRSGGARDTQYF TGTGCCAGCACCCGTAGCGGGGGGGCCCGAGATACGCAGTATTTT NA TRBJ2-3 TRBV6-6 TRBD2
CANGPSQETQYF TGTGCCAATGGGCCTTCCCAAGAGACCCAGTACTTC NA TRBJ2-5 TRBV28 NA
CASSFQNTDTQYF TGTGCCAGCAGTTTCCAAAACACAGATACGCAGTATTTT NA TRBJ2-3 TRBV28 NA
CASSQLRLAKNIQYF TGCGCCAGCAGCCAACTTCGTCTAGCCAAAAACATTCAGTACTTC NA TRBJ2-4 TRBV4-1 NA
CASSVEAGGRTQYF TGTGCCAGCAGCGTAGAGGCGGGGGGGCGTACGCAGTATTTT NA TRBJ2-3 TRBV9 TRBD2
CASTTQVATEAFF TGTGCCAGCACCACCCAGGTCGCCACTGAAGCTTTCTTT NA TRBJ1-1 TRBV6-6 NA
CASSLETSTSYNEQFF TGCGCCAGCAGCTTGGAGACTAGTACTTCCTACAATGAGCAGTTCTTC NA TRBJ2-1 TRBV5-1 NA
CASSTGQGSYEQYF TGTGCCAGCAGCACAGGACAGGGGTCCTACGAGCAGTACTTC NA TRBJ2-7 TRBV6-5 TRBD1
CASSLVGQRNTEAFF TGTGCCAGCAGCTTGGTGGGACAGAGGAACACTGAAGCTTTCTTT few TRBJ1-1 TRBV5-6 TRBD1
CASSEGAKETQYF TGTGCCAGCAGTGAAGGAGCTAAAGAGACCCAGTACTTC NA TRBJ2-5 TRBV2 NA
CAWIPKSSYNEQFF TGTGCCTGGATCCCTAAGAGCTCCTACAATGAGCAGTTCTTC NA TRBJ2-1 TRBV30 NA
CASSSDRFAYEQYF TGCGCCAGCAGCTCGGACAGGTTCGCCTACGAGCAGTACTTC NA TRBJ2-7 TRBV5-1 TRBD1
CAGRTLVSGELFF TGTGCCGGCCGGACACTCGTCTCCGGGGAGCTGTTTTTT NA TRBJ2-2 TRBV6-6 NA
CAVGGYSGANVLTF TGTGCCGTAGGGGGCTACTCTGGGGCCAACGTCCTGACTTTC once TRBJ2-6 TRBV6-5 TRBD1
CASSLRTGVNIQYF TGTGCCAGCAGCCTAAGGACTGGCGTAAACATTCAGTACTTC NA TRBJ2-4 TRBV3-1/TRBV3-2 NA
CATSAVGNVAKNIQYF TGTGCCACCTCAGCCGTCGGGAACGTAGCCAAAAACATTCAGTACTTC NA TRBJ2-4 TRBV6-6 NA
CASSLNTGLNTEAFF TGTGCCAGCAGCTTAAACACGGGATTGAACACTGAAGCTTTCTTT NA TRBJ1-1 TRBV7-6 NA
CASSSGTSGYNEQFF TGTGCCAGCAGTTCCGGGACTAGCGGTTACAATGAGCAGTTCTTC NA TRBJ2-1 TRBV27 TRBD2
CASSLQAGREEKLFF TGCGCCAGCAGCCTACAAGCGGGACGAGAGGAAAAACTGTTTTTT NA TRBJ1-4 TRBV4-1 NA
CASWTSGTGLSSYNSPLHF TGTGCCAGCTGGACGTCTGGGACAGGTCTAAGCTCCTATAATTCACCCCTCCACTTT NA TRBJ1-6 TRBV2 TRBD1
CASSTITRGRGQPQHF TGTGCCAGCAGCACTATTACCAGGGGGCGCGGTCAGCCCCAGCATTTT NA TRBJ1-5 TRBV28 TRBD1
CASSSRPTGLETEAFF TGTGCCAGCAGCTCCAGACCTACAGGTCTTGAGACTGAAGCTTTCTTT NA TRBJ1-1 TRBV5-4 NA
CASSQEGAGRRVKNIQYF TGCGCCAGCAGCCAAGAGGGGGCCGGACGGCGAGTCAAAAACATTCAGTACTTC NA TRBJ2-4 TRBV4-1 NA
CAWSRTGNTEAFF TGTGCCTGGAGCAGGACAGGGAACACTGAAGCTTTCTTT NA TRBJ1-1 TRBV30 TRBD1
CASSSRGGGTSGNTIYF TGTGCCAGCAGCTCCCGGGGAGGGGGGACCTCTGGAAACACCATATATTTT NA TRBJ1-3 TRBV7-6 NA
CASSPQDRRETQYF TGTGCCAGCAGCCCCCAAGACAGGAGAGAGACCCAGTACTTC NA TRBJ2-5 TRBV5-6 NA
CASSWSDRGPNTEAFF TGTGCCAGCAGTTGGAGTGACAGGGGGCCGAACACTGAAGCTTTCTTT NA TRBJ1-1 TRBV27 TRBD1